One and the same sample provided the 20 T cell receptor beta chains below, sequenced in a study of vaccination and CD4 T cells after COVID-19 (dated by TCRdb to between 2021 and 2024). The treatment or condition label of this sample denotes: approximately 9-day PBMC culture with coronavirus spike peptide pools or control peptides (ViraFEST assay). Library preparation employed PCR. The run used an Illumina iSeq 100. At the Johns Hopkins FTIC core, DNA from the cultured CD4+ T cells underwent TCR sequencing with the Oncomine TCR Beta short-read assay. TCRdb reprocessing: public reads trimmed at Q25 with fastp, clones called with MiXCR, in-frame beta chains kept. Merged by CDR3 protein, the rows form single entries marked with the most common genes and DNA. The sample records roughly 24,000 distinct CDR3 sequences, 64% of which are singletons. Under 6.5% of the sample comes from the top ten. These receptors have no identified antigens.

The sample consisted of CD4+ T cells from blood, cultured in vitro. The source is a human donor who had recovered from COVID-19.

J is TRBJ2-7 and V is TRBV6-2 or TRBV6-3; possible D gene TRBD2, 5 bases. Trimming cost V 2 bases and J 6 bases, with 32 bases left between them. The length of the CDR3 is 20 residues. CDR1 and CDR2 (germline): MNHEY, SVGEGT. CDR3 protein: CASSYKVVSYPTVKEVEQYF. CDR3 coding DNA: TGTGCCAGCAGTTACAAGGTAGTCAGTTACCCCACGGTCAAGGAGGTCGAGCAGTACTTC.

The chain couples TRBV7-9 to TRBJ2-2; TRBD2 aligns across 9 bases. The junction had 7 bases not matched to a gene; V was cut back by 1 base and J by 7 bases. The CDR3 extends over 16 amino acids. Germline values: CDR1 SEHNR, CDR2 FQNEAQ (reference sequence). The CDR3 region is CASSLDLAGVFGELFF. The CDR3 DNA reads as TGTGCCAGCAGCTTAGATTTAGCGGGAGTTTTCGGGGAGCTGTTTTTT. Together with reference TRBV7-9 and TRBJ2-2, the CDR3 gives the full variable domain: DTGVSQNPRHKITKRGQNVTFRCDPISEHNRLYWYRQTLGQGPEFLTYFQNEAQLEKSRLLSDRFSAERPKGSFSTLEIQRTEQGDSAMYLCASSLDLAGVFGELFFGEGSRLTVL.

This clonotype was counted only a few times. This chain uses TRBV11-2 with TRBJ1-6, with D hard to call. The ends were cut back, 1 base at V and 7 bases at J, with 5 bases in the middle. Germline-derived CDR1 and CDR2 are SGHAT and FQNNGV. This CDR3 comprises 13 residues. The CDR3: CASSLAGNSPLHF. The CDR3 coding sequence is TGTGCCAGCAGCTTAGCGGGGAATTCACCCCTCCACTTT.

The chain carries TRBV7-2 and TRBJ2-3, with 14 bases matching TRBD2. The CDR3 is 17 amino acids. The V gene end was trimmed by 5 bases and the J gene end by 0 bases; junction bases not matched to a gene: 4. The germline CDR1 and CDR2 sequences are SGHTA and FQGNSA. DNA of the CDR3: TGTGCCAGCAGCACCAGACTAGCGGGAGGGAGCACAGATACGCAGTATTTT. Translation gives CASSTRLAGGSTDTQYF.

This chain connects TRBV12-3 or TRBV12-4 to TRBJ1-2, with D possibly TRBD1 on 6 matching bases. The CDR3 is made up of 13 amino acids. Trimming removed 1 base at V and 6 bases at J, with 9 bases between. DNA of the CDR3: TGTGCCAGCAGTTTAGGGCCAGGGGATGGCTACACCTTC. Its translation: CASSLGPGDGYTF.

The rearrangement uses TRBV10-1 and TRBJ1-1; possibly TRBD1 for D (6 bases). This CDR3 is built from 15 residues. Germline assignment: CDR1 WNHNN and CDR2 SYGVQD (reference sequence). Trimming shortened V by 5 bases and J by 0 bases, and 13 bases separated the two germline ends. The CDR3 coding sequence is TGCGCCAGCAGTCGGTCCGGGACAATGAACACTGAAGCTTTCTTT. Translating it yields CASSRSGTMNTEAFF.

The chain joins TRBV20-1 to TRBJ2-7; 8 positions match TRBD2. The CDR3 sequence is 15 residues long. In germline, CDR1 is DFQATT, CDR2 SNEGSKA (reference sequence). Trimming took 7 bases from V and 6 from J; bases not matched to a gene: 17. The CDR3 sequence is CSVGEGAGVSGEQYF. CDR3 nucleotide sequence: TGCAGTGTTGGGGAGGGAGCGGGAGTCTCCGGCGAGCAGTACTTC.

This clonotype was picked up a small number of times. This CDR3 reads CASSSDRVYQETQYF. The CDR3 DNA reads TGTGCCAGCAGCTCAGACAGGGTATACCAAGAGACCCAGTACTTC. The chain has TRBV7-2 and TRBJ2-5; TRBD1 aligns across 7 bases. Germline CDR1 reads SGHTA; CDR2 reads FQGNSA. CDR3 length: 15 amino acids. Trimming at V came to 4 bases and at J to 0 bases, leaving 5 bases not matched to a gene. Filled out from reference TRBV7-2 and TRBJ2-5, the complete variable domain reads GAGVSQSPSNKVTEKGKDVELRCDPISGHTALYWYRQSLGQGLEFLIYFQGNSAPDKSGLPSDRFSAERTGGSVSTLTIQRTQQEDSAVYLCASSSDRVYQETQYFGPGTRLLVL.

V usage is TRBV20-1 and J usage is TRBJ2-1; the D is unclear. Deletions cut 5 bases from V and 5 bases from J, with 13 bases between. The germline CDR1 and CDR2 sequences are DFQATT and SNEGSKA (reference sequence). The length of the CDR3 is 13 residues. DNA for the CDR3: TGCAGTGCTCCCAATATCAGAAACAATGAGCAGTTCTTC. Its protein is CSAPNIRNNEQFF.

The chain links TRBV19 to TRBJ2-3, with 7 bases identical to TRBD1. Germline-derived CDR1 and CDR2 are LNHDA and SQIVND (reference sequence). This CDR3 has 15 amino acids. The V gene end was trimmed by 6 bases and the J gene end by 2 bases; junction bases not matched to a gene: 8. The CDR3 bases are TGTGCCAGTAGCCCTCGACAGGGTAACACAGATACGCAGTATTTT. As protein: CASSPRQGNTDTQYF.

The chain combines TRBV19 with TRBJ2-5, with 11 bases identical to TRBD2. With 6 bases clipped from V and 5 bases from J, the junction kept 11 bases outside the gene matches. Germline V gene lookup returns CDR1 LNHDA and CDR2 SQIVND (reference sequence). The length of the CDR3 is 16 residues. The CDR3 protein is CASRTTLAGEWETQYF. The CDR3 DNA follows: TGTGCCAGTAGGACTACACTAGCGGGAGAGTGGGAGACCCAGTACTTC.

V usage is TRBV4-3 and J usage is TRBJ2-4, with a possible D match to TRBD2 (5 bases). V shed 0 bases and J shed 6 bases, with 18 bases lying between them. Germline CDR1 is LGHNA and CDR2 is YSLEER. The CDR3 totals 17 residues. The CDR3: CASSQDTVGVKRNIQYF. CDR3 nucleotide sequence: TGCGCCAGCAGCCAAGATACGGTCGGGGTAAAGAGAAACATTCAGTACTTC.

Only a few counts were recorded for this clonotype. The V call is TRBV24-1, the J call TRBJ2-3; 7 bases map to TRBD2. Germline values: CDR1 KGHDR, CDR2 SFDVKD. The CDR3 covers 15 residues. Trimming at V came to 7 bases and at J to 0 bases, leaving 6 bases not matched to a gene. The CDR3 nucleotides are TGTGCCACCAGCAGAAGCGGGGTTAGCACAGATACGCAGTATTTT. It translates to CATSRSGVSTDTQYF.

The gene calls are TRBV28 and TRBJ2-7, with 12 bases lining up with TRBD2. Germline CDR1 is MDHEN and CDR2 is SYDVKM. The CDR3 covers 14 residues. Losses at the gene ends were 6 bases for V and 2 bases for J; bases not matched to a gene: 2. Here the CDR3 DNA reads TGTGCCAGCAGGACTAGCGGGGGTCCCTACGAGCAGTACTTC. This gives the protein CASRTSGGPYEQYF.

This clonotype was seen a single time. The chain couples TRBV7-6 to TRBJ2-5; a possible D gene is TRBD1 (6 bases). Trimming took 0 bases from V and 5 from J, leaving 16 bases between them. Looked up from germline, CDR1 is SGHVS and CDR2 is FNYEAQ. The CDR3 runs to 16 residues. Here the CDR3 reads CASSLALGAGGETQYF. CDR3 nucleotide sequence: TGTGCCAGCAGCTTAGCGCTGGGGGCGGGCGGGGAGACCCAGTACTTC.

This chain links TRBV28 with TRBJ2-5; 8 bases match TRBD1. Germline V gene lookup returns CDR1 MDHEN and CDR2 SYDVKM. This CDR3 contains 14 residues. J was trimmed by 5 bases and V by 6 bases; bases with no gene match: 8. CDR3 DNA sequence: TGTGCCAGCAGCGCAGGGGGCAAGGTTGAGACCCAGTACTTC. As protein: CASSAGGKVETQYF.

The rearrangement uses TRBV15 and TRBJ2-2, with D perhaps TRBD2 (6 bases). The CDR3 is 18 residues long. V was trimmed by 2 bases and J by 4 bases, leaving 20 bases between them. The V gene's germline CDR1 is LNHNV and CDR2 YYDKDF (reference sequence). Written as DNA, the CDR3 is TGTGCCACCAGCAGATCAAAAATGGGGGGTCCGGGCACCGGGGAGCTGTTTTTT. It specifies CATSRSKMGGPGTGELFF.

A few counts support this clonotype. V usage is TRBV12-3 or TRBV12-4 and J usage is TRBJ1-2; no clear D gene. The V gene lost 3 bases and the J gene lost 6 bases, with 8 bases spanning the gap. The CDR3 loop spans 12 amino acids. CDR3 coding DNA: TGTGCCAGCAGTTTCGGGCAGAATGGCTACACCTTC. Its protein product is CASSFGQNGYTF.

The DNA for the CDR3 is TGTGCCAGCAGCTACCGGGACAGGGTGACTGAAGCTTTCTTT. This sequence encodes CASSYRDRVTEAFF. V gene TRBV5-6 combines with J gene TRBJ1-1; 9 nucleotides align to TRBD1. CDR1 SGHDT and CDR2 YYEEEE come from the germline V gene. The length of the CDR3 is 14 residues. V was clipped by 3 bases and J by 5 bases; unmatched bases: 5.

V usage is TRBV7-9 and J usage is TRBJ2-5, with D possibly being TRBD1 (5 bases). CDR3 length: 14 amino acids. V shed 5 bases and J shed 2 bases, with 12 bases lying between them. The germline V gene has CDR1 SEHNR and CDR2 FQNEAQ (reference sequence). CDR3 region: CASSMGQRQETQYF. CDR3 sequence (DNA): TGTGCCAGCAGCATGGGGCAGCGACAAGAGACCCAGTACTTC.